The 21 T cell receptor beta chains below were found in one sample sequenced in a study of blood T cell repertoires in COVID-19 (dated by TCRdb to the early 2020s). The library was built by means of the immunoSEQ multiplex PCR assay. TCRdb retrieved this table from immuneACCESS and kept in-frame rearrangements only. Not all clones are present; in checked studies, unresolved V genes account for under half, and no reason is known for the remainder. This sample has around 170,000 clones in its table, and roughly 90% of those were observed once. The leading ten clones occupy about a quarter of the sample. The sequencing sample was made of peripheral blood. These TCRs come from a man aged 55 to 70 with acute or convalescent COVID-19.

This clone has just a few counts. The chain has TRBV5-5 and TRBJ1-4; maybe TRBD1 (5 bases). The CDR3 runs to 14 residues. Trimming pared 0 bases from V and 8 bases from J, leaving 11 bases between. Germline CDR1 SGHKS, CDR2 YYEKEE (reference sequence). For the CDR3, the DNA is TGTGCCAGCAGCTTGGAGACAGTAAGAGAAAAACTGTTTTTT. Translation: CASSLETVREKLFF.

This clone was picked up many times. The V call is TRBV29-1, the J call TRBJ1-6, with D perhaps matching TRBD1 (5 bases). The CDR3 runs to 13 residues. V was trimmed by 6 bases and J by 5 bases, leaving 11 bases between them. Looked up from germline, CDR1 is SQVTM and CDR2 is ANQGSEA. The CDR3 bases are TGCAGCGTCCAGCAGGGTAATAATTCACCCCTCCACTTT. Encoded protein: CSVQQGNNSPLHF.

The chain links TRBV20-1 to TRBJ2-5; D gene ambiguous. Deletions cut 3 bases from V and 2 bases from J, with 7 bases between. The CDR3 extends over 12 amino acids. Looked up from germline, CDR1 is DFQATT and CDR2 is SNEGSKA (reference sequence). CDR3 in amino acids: CSASTAQETQYF. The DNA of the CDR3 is TGCAGTGCTAGTACAGCTCAAGAGACCCAGTACTTC.

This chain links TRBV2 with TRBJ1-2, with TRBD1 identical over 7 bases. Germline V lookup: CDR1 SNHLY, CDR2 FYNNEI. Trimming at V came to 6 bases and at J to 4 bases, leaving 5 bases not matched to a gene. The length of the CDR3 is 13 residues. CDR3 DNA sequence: TGTGCCAGCAGGAAGGACAGGATCTATGGCTACACCTTC. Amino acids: CASRKDRIYGYTF.

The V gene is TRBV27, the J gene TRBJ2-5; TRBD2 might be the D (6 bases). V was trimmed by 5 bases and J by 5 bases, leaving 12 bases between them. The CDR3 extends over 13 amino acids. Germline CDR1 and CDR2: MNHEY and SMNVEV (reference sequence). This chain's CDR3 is CASSQGLRETQYF. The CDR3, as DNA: TGTGCCAGCAGTCAGGGACTGAGGGAGACCCAGTACTTC.

The chain's CDR3 is CASSPEGSYNSPLHF. Written as DNA, the CDR3 is TGCGCCAGCAGCCCGGAGGGATCCTATAATTCACCCCTCCACTTT. J is TRBJ1-6 and V is TRBV5-1; D gene ambiguous. The ends were cut back, 4 bases at V and 1 base at J, with 9 bases in the middle. The CDR3 runs to 15 residues. Germline CDR1 and CDR2: SGHRS and YFSETQ.

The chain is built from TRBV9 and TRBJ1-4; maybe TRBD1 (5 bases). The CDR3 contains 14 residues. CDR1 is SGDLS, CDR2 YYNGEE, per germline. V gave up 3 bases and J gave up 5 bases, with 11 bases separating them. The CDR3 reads CASSGEAGNEKLFF. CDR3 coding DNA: TGTGCCAGCAGCGGAGAAGCAGGGAATGAAAAACTGTTTTTT. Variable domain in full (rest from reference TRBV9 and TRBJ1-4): DSGVTQTPKHLITATGQRVTLRCSPRSGDLSVYWYQQSLDQGLQFLIQYYNGEERAKGNILERFSAQQFPDLHSELNLSSLELGDSALYFCASSGEAGNEKLFFGSGTQLSVL.

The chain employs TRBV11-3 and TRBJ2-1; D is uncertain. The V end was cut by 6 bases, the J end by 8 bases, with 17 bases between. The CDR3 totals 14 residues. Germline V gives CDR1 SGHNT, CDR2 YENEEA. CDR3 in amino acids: CASRRGSFMDEQFF. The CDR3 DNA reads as TGTGCCAGCAGAAGAGGCAGCTTTATGGATGAGCAGTTCTTC.

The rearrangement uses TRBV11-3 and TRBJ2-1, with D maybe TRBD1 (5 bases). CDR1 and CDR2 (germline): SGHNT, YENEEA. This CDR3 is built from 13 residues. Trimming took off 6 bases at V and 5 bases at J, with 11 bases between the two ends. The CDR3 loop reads CASRFQGNNEQFF. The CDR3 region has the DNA TGTGCCAGCAGGTTTCAGGGTAACAATGAGCAGTTCTTC.

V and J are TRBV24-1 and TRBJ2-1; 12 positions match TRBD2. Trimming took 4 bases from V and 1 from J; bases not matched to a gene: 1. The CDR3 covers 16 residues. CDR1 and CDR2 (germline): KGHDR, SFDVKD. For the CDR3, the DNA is TGTGCCACCAGTGAAACTAGCGGGAGGTCCTACAATGAGCAGTTCTTC. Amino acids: CATSETSGRSYNEQFF.

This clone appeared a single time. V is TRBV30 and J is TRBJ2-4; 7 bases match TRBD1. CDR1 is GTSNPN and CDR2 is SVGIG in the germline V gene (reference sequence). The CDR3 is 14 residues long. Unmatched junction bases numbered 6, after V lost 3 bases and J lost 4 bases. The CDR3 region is CAWRKTGKKNIQYF. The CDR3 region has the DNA TGTGCCTGGAGGAAGACAGGGAAAAAAAACATTCAGTACTTC.

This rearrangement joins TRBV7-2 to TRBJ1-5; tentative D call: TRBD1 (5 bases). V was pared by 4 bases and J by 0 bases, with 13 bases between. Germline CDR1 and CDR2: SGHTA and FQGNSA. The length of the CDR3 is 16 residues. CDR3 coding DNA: TGTGCCAGCAGCTCTACTCAGGGTTATAGCAATCAGCCCCAGCATTTT. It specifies CASSSTQGYSNQPQHF.

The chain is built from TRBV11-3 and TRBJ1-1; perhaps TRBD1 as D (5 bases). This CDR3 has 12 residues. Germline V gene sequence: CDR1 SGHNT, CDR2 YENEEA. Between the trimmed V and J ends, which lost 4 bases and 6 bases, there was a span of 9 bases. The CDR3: CASSYRRPEAFF. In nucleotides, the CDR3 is TGTGCCAGCAGCTACAGGCGGCCTGAAGCTTTCTTT. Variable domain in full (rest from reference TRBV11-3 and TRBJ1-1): EAGVVQSPRYKIIEKKQPVAFWCNPISGHNTLYWYLQNLGQGPELLIRYENEEAVDDSQLPKDRFSAERLKGVDSTLKIQPAELGDSAVYLCASSYRRPEAFFGQGTRLTVV.

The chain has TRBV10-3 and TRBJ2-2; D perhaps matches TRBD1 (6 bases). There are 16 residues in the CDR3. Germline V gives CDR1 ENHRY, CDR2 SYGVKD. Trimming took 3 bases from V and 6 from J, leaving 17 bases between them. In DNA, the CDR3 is TGTGCCATCAGTGATGCAGGGGCGCTTCGGCCCGGGGAGCTGTTTTTT. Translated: CAISDAGALRPGELFF.

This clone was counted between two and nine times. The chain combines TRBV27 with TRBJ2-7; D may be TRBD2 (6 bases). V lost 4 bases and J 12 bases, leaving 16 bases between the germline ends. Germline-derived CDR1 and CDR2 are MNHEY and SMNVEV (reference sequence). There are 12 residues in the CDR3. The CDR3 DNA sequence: TGTGCCAGCAGTTCCGGGACTCGGAATTTGTACGTC. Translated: CASSSGTRNLYV.

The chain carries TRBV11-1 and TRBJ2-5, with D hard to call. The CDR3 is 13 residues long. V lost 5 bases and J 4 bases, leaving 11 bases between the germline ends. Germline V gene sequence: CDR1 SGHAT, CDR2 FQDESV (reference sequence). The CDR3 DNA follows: TGTGCCAGCAGCCGAGAATCGGGAGAGACCCAGTACTTC. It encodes CASSRESGETQYF.

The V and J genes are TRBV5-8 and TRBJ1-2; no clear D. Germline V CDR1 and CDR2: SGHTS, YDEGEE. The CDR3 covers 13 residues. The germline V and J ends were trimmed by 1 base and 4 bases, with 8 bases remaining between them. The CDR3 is CASSLRRSYGYTF. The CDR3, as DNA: TGTGCCAGCAGCTTGCGGAGGTCCTATGGCTACACCTTC. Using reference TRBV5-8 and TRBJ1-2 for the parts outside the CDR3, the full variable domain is EAGVTQSPTHLIKTRGQQATLRCSPISGHTSVYWYQQALGLGLQFLLWYDEGEERNRGNFPPRFSGRQFPNYSSELNVNALELEDSALYLCASSLRRSYGYTFGSGTRLTVV.

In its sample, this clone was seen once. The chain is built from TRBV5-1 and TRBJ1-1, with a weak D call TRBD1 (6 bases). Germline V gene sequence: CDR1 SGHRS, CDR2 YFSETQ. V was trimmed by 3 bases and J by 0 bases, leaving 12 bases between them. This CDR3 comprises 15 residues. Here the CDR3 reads CASSSIGQLNTEAFF. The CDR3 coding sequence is TGCGCCAGCAGCTCGATTGGACAGTTGAACACTGAAGCTTTCTTT.

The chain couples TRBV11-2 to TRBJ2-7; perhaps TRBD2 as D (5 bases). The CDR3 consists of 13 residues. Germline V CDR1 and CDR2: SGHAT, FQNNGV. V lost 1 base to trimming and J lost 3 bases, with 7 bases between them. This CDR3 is CASSLGGDYEQYF. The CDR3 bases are TGTGCCAGCAGCTTAGGGGGAGACTACGAGCAGTACTTC.

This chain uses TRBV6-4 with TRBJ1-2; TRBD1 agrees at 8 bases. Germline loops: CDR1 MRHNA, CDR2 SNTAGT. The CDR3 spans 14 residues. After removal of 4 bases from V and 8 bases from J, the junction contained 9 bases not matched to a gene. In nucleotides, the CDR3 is TGTGCCAGCAGTGTCGGACAGGGCATGGGGGGCTACACCTTC. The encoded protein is CASSVGQGMGGYTF.

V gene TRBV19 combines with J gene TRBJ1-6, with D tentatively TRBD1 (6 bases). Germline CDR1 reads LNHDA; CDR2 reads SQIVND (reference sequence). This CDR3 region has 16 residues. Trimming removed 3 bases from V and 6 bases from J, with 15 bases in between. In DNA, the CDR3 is TGTGCCAGTAGTATTCGATCAAGACAGGCTAATTCACCCCTCCACTTT. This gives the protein CASSIRSRQANSPLHF.